These 29 T cell receptor beta chains were all obtained from the same sample, sequenced in a study of T cell changes during pregnancy in multiple sclerosis (dated by TCRdb to between 2018 and 2021). Library preparation used the immunoSEQ multiplex PCR assay. Sourced from immuneACCESS, this table was stored by TCRdb with only in-frame sequences that have V and J called. A share of the clones is absent; for the studies checked, an unresolved V gene accounts for under half, and the remainder has no known explanation. This sample holds just over 40,000 clones; over 70% were observed only once. The leading ten clones occupy around 5% of the sample. The sample here was peripheral blood, taken in the first trimester of pregnancy. The receptors stem from a female donor in good health, enrolled as a control in a pregnancy study.

The rearrangement joins TRBV2 to TRBJ2-7, with 7 bases matching TRBD1. Germline CDR1 reads SNHLY; CDR2 reads FYNNEI. This CDR3 is 15 amino acids long. The ends lost 3 bases at V and 4 bases at J; junction bases unmatched: 9. The CDR3 DNA sequence: TGTGCCAGCAGTGATCTTTTAGAGGGGGCTTACGAGCAGTACTTC. It specifies CASSDLLEGAYEQYF.

The V gene is TRBV14, the J gene TRBJ1-2, with TRBD1 identical over 7 bases. The germline gives CDR1 SGHDN, CDR2 FVKESK. This CDR3 comprises 12 residues. V lost 4 bases and J lost 4; bases outside the gene matches: 0. CDR3 loop: CASSPGGYGYTF. The CDR3 coding sequence is TGTGCCAGCAGCCCAGGGGGCTATGGCTACACCTTC. The full variable domain, with the rest looked up from reference TRBV14 and TRBJ1-2, is EAGVTQFPSHSVIEKGQTVTLRCDPISGHDNLYWYRRVMGKEIKFLLHFVKESKQDESGMPNNRFLAERTGGTYSTLKVQPAELEDSGVYFCASSPGGYGYTFGSGTRLTVV.

This sequence joins TRBV15 and TRBJ2-4, with TRBD2 matching 13 bases. The CDR3 extends over 13 amino acids. Germline loops: CDR1 LNHNV, CDR2 YYDKDF (reference sequence). J lost 6 bases, V lost 10 bases, and 3 bases had no gene match. Here the CDR3 DNA reads TGTGCCATCACTAGCGGGAGGGGAAACATTCAGTACTTC. This translates into CAITSGRGNIQYF.

The chain is built from TRBV19 and TRBJ2-5; D gene uncertain. V was trimmed by 5 bases and J by 5 bases, leaving 18 bases between them. Germline lookup yields CDR1 LNHDA and CDR2 SQIVND (reference sequence). The CDR3 spans 15 residues. CDR3: CASSPSLQSVETQYF. CDR3 DNA sequence: TGTGCCAGTAGTCCAAGCCTCCAATCGGTGGAGACCCAGTACTTC.

The chain links TRBV9 to TRBJ2-2, with a possible D match to TRBD1 (5 bases). The CDR3 consists of 16 residues. Per germline, CDR1 SGDLS and CDR2 YYNGEE. The ends were cut back, 0 bases at V and 5 bases at J, with 14 bases in the middle. CDR3 nucleotides: TGTGCCAGCAGCGTAGAGCCCAGGGTGAGGACCGGGGAGCTGTTTTTT. Translation: CASSVEPRVRTGELFF.

This clone has only one observation. The chain has TRBV6-4 and TRBJ1-2; D is unresolved. V lost 3 bases and J lost 4, with 12 bases in between. Germline CDR1 MRHNA, CDR2 SNTAGT. The CDR3 runs 14 residues. The CDR3, as DNA: TGTGCCAGCAGTGAAGGCGAGGTGAGCTATGGCTACACCTTC. It yields the protein CASSEGEVSYGYTF.

The rearrangement uses TRBV11-2 and TRBJ2-1; TRBD2 matches 11 bases. The CDR3 spans 16 residues. With V trimmed by 5 bases and J by 7 bases, 10 bases remained unmatched. Germline values: CDR1 SGHAT, CDR2 FQNNGV. The CDR3 spells CASSPIPGLADNEQFF. The DNA for the CDR3 is TGTGCCAGCAGCCCGATACCGGGACTAGCGGATAATGAGCAGTTCTTC.

V is TRBV25-1 and J is TRBJ2-5; TRBD1 aligns across 11 bases. The closer fit of TRBJ2-7 to the DNA end suggests the J call may be wrong. Germline values: CDR1 MGHDK, CDR2 SYGVNS. This CDR3 comprises 15 residues. The CDR3 loop is CASRPRGQGAYEQYF. The CDR3 DNA reads as TGTGCCAGCAGACCGCGGGGACAGGGGGCCTACGAGCAGTACTTC.

The V and J genes are TRBV28 and TRBJ1-1; perhaps TRBD1 as D (6 bases). Trimming pared 6 bases from V and 3 bases from J, leaving 20 bases between. Per the germline V gene, CDR1 is MDHEN and CDR2 is SYDVKM. This CDR3 has 16 amino acids. In DNA form, the CDR3 reads TGTGCCAGCAGGAAGATCCGGGACACTAGTTACACTGAAGCTTTCTTT. Translated: CASRKIRDTSYTEAFF.

The rearrangement links TRBV6-6 to TRBJ2-1, with 8 bases that match TRBD1. The V and J ends lost 2 bases and 5 bases, in that order; junction bases with no gene match: 5. The CDR3 extends over 15 amino acids. Germline CDR1 and CDR2: MNHNY and SVGAGI (reference sequence). CDR3 bases: TGTGCCAGCAGTTACCTGGGGACAGGCAACAATGAGCAGTTCTTC. This codes for CASSYLGTGNNEQFF.

The V call is TRBV9, the J call TRBJ2-5, with 7 bases matching TRBD1. V shed 0 bases, J shed 5 bases, and the junction held 4 bases outside the gene matches. The germline V gene has CDR1 SGDLS and CDR2 YYNGEE. The CDR3 totals 14 residues. This chain's CDR3 is CASSVDDRVETQYF. DNA of the CDR3: TGTGCCAGCAGCGTAGACGACAGGGTGGAGACCCAGTACTTC. The variable domain in full, with the rest retrieved from reference TRBV9 and TRBJ2-5, is DSGVTQTPKHLITATGQRVTLRCSPRSGDLSVYWYQQSLDQGLQFLIQYYNGEERAKGNILERFSAQQFPDLHSELNLSSLELGDSALYFCASSVDDRVETQYFGPGTRLLVL.

V usage is TRBV28 and J usage is TRBJ2-7, with D possibly being TRBD1 (5 bases). Germline assignment: CDR1 MDHEN and CDR2 SYDVKM. CDR3 length: 14 residues. The germline V and J ends were trimmed by 2 bases and 3 bases, with 11 bases remaining between them. CDR3 amino acids: CASSLAGMGYEQYF. The CDR3 nucleotides read TGTGCCAGCAGTTTAGCAGGGATGGGCTACGAGCAGTACTTC.

The V gene is TRBV7-8, the J gene TRBJ2-7, with TRBD1 matching over 8 bases. This CDR3 has 15 amino acids. J gave up 9 bases and V 1 base, and 11 bases lay outside the gene matches. Germline CDR1 SGHVS, CDR2 FQNEAQ. CDR3 region: CASSLDRTGKILQYF. CDR3 DNA: TGTGCCAGCAGCTTAGATAGGACAGGGAAGATCCTGCAGTACTTC.

The J gene is TRBJ1-2, the V gene TRBV19; possibly TRBD1 for D (6 bases). Trimming took off 11 bases at V and 6 bases at J, with 13 bases between the two ends. The CDR3 loop spans 11 amino acids. Germline lookup yields CDR1 LNHDA and CDR2 SQIVND (reference sequence). CDR3 amino acids: CAVRWGHGYTF. The CDR3 DNA is TGTGCCGTCCGGTGGGGGCATGGCTACACCTTC.

The V gene is TRBV5-6, the J gene TRBJ1-4; D remains unclear. In germline, CDR1 is SGHDT, CDR2 YYEEEE. This CDR3 has 14 amino acids. V lost 0 bases to trimming and J lost 13 bases, with 16 bases between them. The CDR3 coding sequence is TGTGCCAGCAGCTTGGCAGGAGGGCCAAGAGGACTGTTTTTT. It codes for CASSLAGGPRGLFF. Full variable domain (remainder filled in from reference TRBV5-6 and TRBJ1-4): DAGVTQSPTHLIKTRGQQVTLRCSPKSGHDTVSWYQQALGQGPQFIFQYYEEEERQRGNFPDRFSGHQFPNYSSELNVNALLLGDSALYLCASSLAGGPRGLFFGSGTQLSVL.

This rearrangement joins TRBV2 to TRBJ2-5, with 9 bases lining up with TRBD2. The length of the CDR3 is 14 residues. The ends lost 6 bases at V and 5 bases at J; junction bases unmatched: 7. CDR1 is SNHLY, CDR2 FYNNEI, per germline. CDR3 nucleotides: TGTGCCAGCAGCTCCGGACTAGCGTGGGAGACCCAGTACTTC. Protein product: CASSSGLAWETQYF. The entire variable domain, with the rest obtained from reference TRBV2 and TRBJ2-5, is as follows: EPEVTQTPSHQVTQMGQEVILRCVPISNHLYFYWYRQILGQKVEFLVSFYNNEISEKSEIFDDQFSVERPDGSNFTLKIRSTKLEDSAMYFCASSSGLAWETQYFGPGTRLLVL.

This sequence joins TRBV4-1 and TRBJ2-3; 10 bases match TRBD2. The CDR3 consists of 17 residues. Trimming at V came to 0 bases and at J to 3 bases, leaving 6 bases not matched to a gene. Germline loops: CDR1 MGHRA, CDR2 YSYEKL. CDR3 loop: CASSQDATSGPTDTQYF. The CDR3 DNA reads TGCGCCAGCAGCCAAGACGCGACTAGCGGGCCGACAGATACGCAGTATTTT.

This chain joins TRBV28 and TRBJ1-5; 9 positions agree with TRBD1. This CDR3 region has 15 residues. Germline V gene data show CDR1 as MDHEN and CDR2 as SYDVKM. V dropped 4 bases and J dropped 7; count of bases not matched to a gene: 8. CDR3 coding DNA: TGTGCCAGCAGTTCCGGGACAGGGATAGTACAGCCCCAGCATTTT. Its translation: CASSSGTGIVQPQHF.

This chain joins TRBV28 and TRBJ2-4; 9 nucleotides match TRBD2. Germline-derived CDR1 and CDR2 are MDHEN and SYDVKM. The trim removed 6 bases at V and 8 bases at J, leaving 8 bases unmatched. The CDR3 sequence is 14 residues long. The CDR3 here is CASRNGASGDIQYF. CDR3 DNA sequence: TGTGCCAGCAGGAACGGGGCTAGCGGGGACATTCAGTACTTC. The whole variable domain, remainder taken from reference TRBV28 and TRBJ2-4, is DVKVTQSSRYLVKRTGEKVFLECVQDMDHENMFWYRQDPGLGLRLIYFSYDVKMKEKGDIPEGYSVSREKKERFSLILESASTNQTSMYLCASRNGASGDIQYFGAGTRLSVL.

In nucleotides, the CDR3 is TGTGCCAGCAGCTTGGCGTCGACTAGCCCTTTTTATGAGCAGTACTTC. Its protein product is CASSLASTSPFYEQYF. The rearrangement links TRBV5-4 to TRBJ2-7; 7 positions match TRBD2. CDR1 is SGHNT, CDR2 YYREEE, per germline (reference sequence). J was trimmed by 7 bases and V by 0 bases; bases with no gene match: 13. CDR3 size: 16 residues.

The V call is TRBV7-9, the J call TRBJ2-2, with unresolved D. Germline CDR1 is SEHNR and CDR2 is FQNEAQ (reference sequence). The CDR3 totals 15 residues. Trimming shortened V by 6 bases and J by 6 bases, and 17 bases separated the two germline ends. CDR3 amino acids: CASRPPSPGSGELFF. The DNA for the CDR3 is TGTGCCAGCAGGCCCCCCTCGCCCGGGTCCGGGGAGCTGTTTTTT.

CDR3 bases: TGTGCCAGCAGCTTCGGGACTGGCTCCTACGAGCAGTACTTC. Protein sequence: CASSFGTGSYEQYF. This sequence joins TRBV5-6 and TRBJ2-7; possible D gene TRBD2, 6 bases. CDR3 size: 14 residues. Looked up from germline, CDR1 is SGHDT and CDR2 is YYEEEE. V was trimmed by 2 bases and J by 0 bases, leaving 9 bases between them.

This clone has just a few counts. The chain carries TRBV7-3 and TRBJ1-1; perhaps TRBD1 as D (6 bases). The CDR3 is 16 amino acids. Deletions cut 5 bases from V and 0 bases from J, with 16 bases between. Germline values: CDR1 SGHTA, CDR2 FQGTGA. The CDR3 nucleotides read TGTGCCAGCAGCGATGCTCGGACAGAAATGAACACTGAAGCTTTCTTT. Translating gives CASSDARTEMNTEAFF. The variable domain in full, with the rest retrieved from reference TRBV7-3 and TRBJ1-1, is GAGVSQTPSNKVTEKGKYVELRCDPISGHTALYWYRQSLGQGPEFLIYFQGTGAADDSGLPNDRFFAVRPEGSVSTLKIQRTERGDSAVYLCASSDARTEMNTEAFFGQGTRLTVV.

The gene calls are TRBV30 and TRBJ2-7, with unresolved D. V shed 1 base and J shed 3 bases, with 4 bases lying between them. The CDR3 spans 11 residues. Germline V gives CDR1 GTSNPN, CDR2 SVGIG (reference sequence). The CDR3 loop reads CAWSGGYEQYF. The CDR3 nucleotides are TGTGCCTGGAGTGGCGGCTACGAGCAGTACTTC.

The chain employs TRBV4-1 and TRBJ1-4; 9 nucleotides agree with TRBD1. V shed 4 bases, J shed 7 bases, and the junction held 7 bases outside the gene matches. The CDR3 is 15 amino acids. Germline V gene lookup returns CDR1 MGHRA and CDR2 YSYEKL. CDR3 nucleotides: TGCGCCAGCAGCCGACCACAGGGGGCGCGTGAAAAACTGTTTTTT. It specifies CASSRPQGAREKLFF.

This clone was picked up a small number of times. The chain joins TRBV28 to TRBJ1-5; no reliable D call. The CDR3 spans 16 residues. Trimming left V 6 bases short and J 1 base short, with 16 bases between. Germline CDR1 is MDHEN and CDR2 is SYDVKM. CDR3 in amino acids: CASSNRATRSNQPQHF. For the CDR3, the DNA is TGTGCCAGCAGCAACCGCGCCACGAGGAGCAATCAGCCCCAGCATTTT. The full variable domain, completed using reference TRBV28 and TRBJ1-5, is DVKVTQSSRYLVKRTGEKVFLECVQDMDHENMFWYRQDPGLGLRLIYFSYDVKMKEKGDIPEGYSVSREKKERFSLILESASTNQTSMYLCASSNRATRSNQPQHFGDGTRLSIL.

V gene TRBV27 combines with J gene TRBJ1-5, with D uncertain. CDR3 length: 12 residues. The V end lost 6 bases, the J end lost 7 bases, and 10 bases lay between the germline ends. In germline, CDR1 is MNHEY, CDR2 SMNVEV (reference sequence). Here the CDR3 DNA reads TGTGCCAGCAGGAAGGGAGGACAGCCCCAGCATTTT. Protein: CASRKGGQPQHF.

A few counts support this clone. The CDR3 DNA sequence: TGTGCCAGCAGCTTGGGACAGGGACGGAAACTGTTTTTT. It codes for CASSLGQGRKLFF. The genes are TRBV5-4 and TRBJ1-4; 7 bases agree with TRBD1. The CDR3 has 13 amino acids. In germline, CDR1 is SGHNT, CDR2 YYREEE (reference sequence). Trimming removed 0 bases from V and 11 bases from J; junction bases left unmatched: 4.

The rearrangement links TRBV30 to TRBJ2-5; TRBD1 matches 7 bases. The J segment lost 0 bases and the V segment lost 2 bases, leaving 9 bases of the junction unmatched. This CDR3 spans 16 amino acids. Germline CDR1 and CDR2: GTSNPN and SVGIG (reference sequence). The CDR3 is CAWSSADRQYQETQYF. CDR3 nucleotides: TGTGCCTGGAGTTCGGCGGACAGGCAGTACCAAGAGACCCAGTACTTC.